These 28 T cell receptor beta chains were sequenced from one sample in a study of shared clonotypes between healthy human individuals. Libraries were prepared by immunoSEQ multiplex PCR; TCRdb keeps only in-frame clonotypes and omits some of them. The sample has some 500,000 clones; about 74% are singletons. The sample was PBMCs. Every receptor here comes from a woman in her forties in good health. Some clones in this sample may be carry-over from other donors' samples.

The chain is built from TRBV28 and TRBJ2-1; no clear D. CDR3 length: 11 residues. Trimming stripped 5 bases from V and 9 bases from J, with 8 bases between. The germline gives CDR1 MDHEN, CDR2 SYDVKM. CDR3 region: CASSLRSEQFF. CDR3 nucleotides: TGTGCCAGCAGTCTACGGAGTGAGCAGTTCTTC. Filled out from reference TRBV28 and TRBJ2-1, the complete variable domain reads DVKVTQSSRYLVKRTGEKVFLECVQDMDHENMFWYRQDPGLGLRLIYFSYDVKMKEKGDIPEGYSVSREKKERFSLILESASTNQTSMYLCASSLRSEQFFGPGTRLTVL.

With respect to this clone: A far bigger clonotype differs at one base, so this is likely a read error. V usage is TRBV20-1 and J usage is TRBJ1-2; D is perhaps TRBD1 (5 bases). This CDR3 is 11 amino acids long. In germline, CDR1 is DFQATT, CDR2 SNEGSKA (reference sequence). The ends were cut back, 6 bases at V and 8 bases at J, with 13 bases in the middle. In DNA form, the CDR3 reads TGCAGTGCCAAGGACAAACGAGGCTACACCTTC. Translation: CSAKDKRGYTF.

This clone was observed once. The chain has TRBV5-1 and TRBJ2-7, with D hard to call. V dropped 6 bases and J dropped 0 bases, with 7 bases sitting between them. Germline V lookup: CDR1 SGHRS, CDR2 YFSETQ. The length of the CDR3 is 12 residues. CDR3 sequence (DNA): TGCGCCAGCACCTCTACCTCCTACGAGCAGTACTTC. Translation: CASTSTSYEQYF.

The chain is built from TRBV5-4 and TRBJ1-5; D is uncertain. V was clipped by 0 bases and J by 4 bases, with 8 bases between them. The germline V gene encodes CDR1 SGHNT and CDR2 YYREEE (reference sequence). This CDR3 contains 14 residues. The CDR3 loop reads CASSLDGVNQPQHF. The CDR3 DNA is TGTGCCAGCAGCTTGGACGGGGTTAATCAGCCCCAGCATTTT.

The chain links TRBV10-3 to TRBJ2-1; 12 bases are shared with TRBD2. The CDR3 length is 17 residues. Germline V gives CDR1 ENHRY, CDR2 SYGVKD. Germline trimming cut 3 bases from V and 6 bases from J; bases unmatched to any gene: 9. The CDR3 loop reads CAISDYSLAGGPNEQFF. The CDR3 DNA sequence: TGTGCCATCAGTGACTACTCCCTAGCGGGAGGGCCCAATGAGCAGTTCTTC.

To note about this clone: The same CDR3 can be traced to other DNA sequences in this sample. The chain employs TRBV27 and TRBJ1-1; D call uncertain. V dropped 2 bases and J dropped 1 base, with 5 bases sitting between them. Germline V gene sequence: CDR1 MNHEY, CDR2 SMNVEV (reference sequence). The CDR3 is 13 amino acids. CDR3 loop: CASSLRQNTEAFF. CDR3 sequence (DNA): TGTGCCAGCAGTTTACGACAGAACACTGAAGCTTTCTTT.

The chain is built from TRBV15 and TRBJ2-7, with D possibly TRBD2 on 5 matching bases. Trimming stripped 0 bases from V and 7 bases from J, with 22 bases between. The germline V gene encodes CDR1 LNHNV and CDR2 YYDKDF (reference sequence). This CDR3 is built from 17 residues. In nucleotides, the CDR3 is TGTGCCACCAGCAGAGACCTGTGGCAAAGGGTGTCGGGGGAGCAGTACTTC. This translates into CATSRDLWQRVSGEQYF.

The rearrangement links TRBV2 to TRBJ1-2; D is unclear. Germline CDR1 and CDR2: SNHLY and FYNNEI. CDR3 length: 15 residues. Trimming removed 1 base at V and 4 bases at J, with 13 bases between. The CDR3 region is CASSEGVVLLYGYTF. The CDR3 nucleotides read TGTGCCAGCAGTGAAGGGGTTGTATTACTCTATGGCTACACCTTC.

This CDR3 is CASSELGTSGRDNEQFF. The CDR3 bases are TGCGCCAGCAGTGAGCTTGGGACTAGCGGGAGGGACAATGAGCAGTTCTTC. This sequence joins TRBV10-1 and TRBJ2-1; 16 positions match TRBD2. Germline CDR1 is WNHNN and CDR2 is SYGVQD (reference sequence). The CDR3 spans 17 residues. Germline trimming cut 2 bases from V and 5 bases from J; bases unmatched to any gene: 3.

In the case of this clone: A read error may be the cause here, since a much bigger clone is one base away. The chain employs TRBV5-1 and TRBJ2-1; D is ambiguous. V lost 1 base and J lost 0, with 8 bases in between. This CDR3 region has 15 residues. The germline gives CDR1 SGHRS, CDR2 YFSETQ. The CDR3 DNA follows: TGCGCCAGCAGCTTGTACCGCCCCTCCTACAATGAGCAGTTCTTC. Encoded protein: CASSLYRPSYNEQFF. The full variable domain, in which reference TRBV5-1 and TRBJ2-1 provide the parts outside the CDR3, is KAGVTQTPRYLIKTRGQQVTLSCSPISGHRSVSWYQQTPGQGLQFLFEYFSETQRNKGNFPGRFSGRQFSNSRSEMNVSTLELGDSALYLCASSLYRPSYNEQFFGPGTRLTVL.

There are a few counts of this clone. The CDR3 nucleotides are TGTGCCAGCGGACAGGGGATGGGCGAGCAGTACTTC. Protein sequence: CASGQGMGEQYF. The chain links TRBV18 to TRBJ2-7; 9 positions agree with TRBD1. CDR1 is KGHSH and CDR2 is LQKENI in the germline V gene. The length of the CDR3 is 12 residues. V lost 8 bases, J lost 6 bases, and 5 bases stayed unmatched.

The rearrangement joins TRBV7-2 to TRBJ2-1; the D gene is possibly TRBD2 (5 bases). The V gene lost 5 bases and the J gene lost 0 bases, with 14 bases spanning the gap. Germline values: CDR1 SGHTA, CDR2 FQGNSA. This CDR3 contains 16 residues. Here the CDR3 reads CASSRSLGDSYNEQFF. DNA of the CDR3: TGTGCCAGCAGCCGCTCCTTGGGAGACTCCTACAATGAGCAGTTCTTC.

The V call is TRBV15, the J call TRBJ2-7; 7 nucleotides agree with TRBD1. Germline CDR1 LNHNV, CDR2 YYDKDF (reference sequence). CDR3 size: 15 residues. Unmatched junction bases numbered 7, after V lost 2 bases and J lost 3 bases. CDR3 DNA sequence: TGTGCCACCAGCAGACATGACAGGGTCCACTACGAGCAGTACTTC. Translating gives CATSRHDRVHYEQYF.

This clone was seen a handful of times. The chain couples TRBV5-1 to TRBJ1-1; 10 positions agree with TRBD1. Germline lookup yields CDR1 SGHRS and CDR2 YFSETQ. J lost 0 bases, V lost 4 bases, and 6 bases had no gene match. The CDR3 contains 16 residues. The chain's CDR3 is CASSQGQGSMNTEAFF. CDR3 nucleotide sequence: TGCGCCAGCAGCCAGGGACAGGGGTCGATGAACACTGAAGCTTTCTTT.

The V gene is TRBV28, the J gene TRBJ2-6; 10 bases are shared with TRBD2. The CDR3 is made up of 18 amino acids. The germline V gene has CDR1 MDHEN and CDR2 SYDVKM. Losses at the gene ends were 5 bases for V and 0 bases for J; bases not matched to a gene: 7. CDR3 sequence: CASSPSLAGDSGANVLTF. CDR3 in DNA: TGTGCCAGCAGTCCGTCCCTAGCGGGGGACTCTGGGGCCAACGTCCTGACTTTC.

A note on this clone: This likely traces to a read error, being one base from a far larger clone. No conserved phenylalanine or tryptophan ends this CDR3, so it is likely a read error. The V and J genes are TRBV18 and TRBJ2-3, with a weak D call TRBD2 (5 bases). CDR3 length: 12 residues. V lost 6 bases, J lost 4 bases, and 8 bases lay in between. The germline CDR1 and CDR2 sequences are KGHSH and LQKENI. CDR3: CASSLEADTQYL. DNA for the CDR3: TGTGCCAGCTCCCTGGAGGCAGATACGCAGTATCTT.

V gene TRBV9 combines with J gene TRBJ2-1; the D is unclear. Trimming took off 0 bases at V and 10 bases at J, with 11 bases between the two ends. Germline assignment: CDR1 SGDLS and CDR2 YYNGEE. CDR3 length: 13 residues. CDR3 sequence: CASSVDSIGEQFF. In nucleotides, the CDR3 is TGTGCCAGCAGCGTAGACTCGATCGGGGAGCAGTTCTTC.

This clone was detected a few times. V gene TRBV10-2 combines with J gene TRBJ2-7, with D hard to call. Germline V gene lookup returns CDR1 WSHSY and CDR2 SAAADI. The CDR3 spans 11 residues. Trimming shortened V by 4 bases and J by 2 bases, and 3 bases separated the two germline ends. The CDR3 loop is CASSGAYEQYF. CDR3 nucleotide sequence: TGCGCCAGCAGTGGAGCCTACGAGCAGTACTTC.

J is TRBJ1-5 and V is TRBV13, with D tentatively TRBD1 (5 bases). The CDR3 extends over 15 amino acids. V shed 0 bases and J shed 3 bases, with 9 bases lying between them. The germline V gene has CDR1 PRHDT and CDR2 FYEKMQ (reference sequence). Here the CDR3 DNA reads TGTGCCAGCAGCTTAGGCACAGGTATCAATCAGCCCCAGCATTTT. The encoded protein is CASSLGTGINQPQHF.

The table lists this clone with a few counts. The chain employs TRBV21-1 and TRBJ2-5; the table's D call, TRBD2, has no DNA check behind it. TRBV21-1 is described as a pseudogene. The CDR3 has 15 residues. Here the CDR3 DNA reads TGTGCCAGCAGGGGGCCCGGGAGTGGTCAAGAGACCCAGTACTTC. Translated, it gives CASRGPGSGQETQYF.

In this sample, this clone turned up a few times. As DNA, the CDR3 is TGTGCCAGCAGTTTTAGTAGTTGGGGGGCTAACTACGAGCAGTACTTC. This encodes CASSFSSWGANYEQYF. This rearrangement joins TRBV6-5 to TRBJ2-7; D tentatively reads TRBD1 or TRBD2 (6 bases each). The germline gives CDR1 MNHEY, CDR2 SVGAGI. CDR3 size: 16 residues. Between the trimmed V and J ends, which lost 4 bases and 3 bases, there was a span of 19 bases.

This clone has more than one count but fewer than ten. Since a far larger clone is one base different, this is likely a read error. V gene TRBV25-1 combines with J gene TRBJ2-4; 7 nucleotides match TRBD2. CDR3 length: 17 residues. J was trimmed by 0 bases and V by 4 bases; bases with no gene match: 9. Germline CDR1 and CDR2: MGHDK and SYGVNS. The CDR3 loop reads CASSGRAAGSAKNIQYF. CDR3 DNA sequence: TGTGCCAGCAGTGGACGGGCAGCGGGATCAGCCAAAAACATTCAGTACTTC.

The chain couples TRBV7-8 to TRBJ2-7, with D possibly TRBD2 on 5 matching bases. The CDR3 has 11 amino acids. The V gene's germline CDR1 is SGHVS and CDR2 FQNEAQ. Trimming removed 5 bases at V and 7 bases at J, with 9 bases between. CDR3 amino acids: CASSRRREQYF. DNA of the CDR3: TGTGCCAGCAGCCGTAGGAGGGAGCAGTACTTC. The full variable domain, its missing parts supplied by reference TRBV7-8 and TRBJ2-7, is GAGVSQSPRYKVAKRGQDVALRCDPISGHVSLFWYQQALGQGPEFLTYFQNEAQLDKSGLPSDRFFAERPEGSVSTLKIQRTQQEDSAVYLCASSRRREQYFGPGTRLTVT.

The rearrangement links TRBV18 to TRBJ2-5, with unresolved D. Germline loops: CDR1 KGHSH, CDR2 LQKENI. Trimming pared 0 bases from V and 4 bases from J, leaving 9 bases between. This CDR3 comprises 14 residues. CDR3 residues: CASSPPGISETQYF. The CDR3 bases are TGTGCCAGCTCACCACCCGGCATTTCAGAGACCCAGTACTTC.

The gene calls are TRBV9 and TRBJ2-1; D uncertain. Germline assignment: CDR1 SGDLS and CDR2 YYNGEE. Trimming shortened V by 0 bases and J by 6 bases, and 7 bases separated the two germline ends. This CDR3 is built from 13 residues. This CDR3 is CASSVDPSNEQFF. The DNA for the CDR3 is TGTGCCAGCAGCGTAGACCCAAGCAATGAGCAGTTCTTC.

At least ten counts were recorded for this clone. CDR3 sequence: CASSQPSDRGLYGYTF. The CDR3 coding sequence is TGTGCCAGCAGCCAACCATCGGACAGGGGGCTATATGGCTACACCTTC. This chain joins TRBV4-2 and TRBJ1-2; 11 bases fit TRBD1. CDR3 length: 16 residues. Germline CDR1 reads LGHNA; CDR2 reads YNFKEQ. The ends lost 2 bases at V and 5 bases at J; junction bases unmatched: 7.

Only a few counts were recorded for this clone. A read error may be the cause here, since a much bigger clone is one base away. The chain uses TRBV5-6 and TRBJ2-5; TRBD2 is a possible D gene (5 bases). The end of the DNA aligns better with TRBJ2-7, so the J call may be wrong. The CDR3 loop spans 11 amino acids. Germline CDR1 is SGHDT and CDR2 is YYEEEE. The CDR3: CASSRGYEQYF. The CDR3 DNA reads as TGTGCCAGCAGCCGGGGTTACGAGCAGTACTTC.

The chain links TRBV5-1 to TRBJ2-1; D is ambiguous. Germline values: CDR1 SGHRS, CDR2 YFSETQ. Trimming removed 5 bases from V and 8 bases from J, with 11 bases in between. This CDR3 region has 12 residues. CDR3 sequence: CASSLTAHEQFF. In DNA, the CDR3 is TGCGCCAGCAGTCTGACGGCGCATGAGCAGTTCTTC. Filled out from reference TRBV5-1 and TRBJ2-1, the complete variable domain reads KAGVTQTPRYLIKTRGQQVTLSCSPISGHRSVSWYQQTPGQGLQFLFEYFSETQRNKGNFPGRFSGRQFSNSRSEMNVSTLELGDSALYLCASSLTAHEQFFGPGTRLTVL.